The 3 T cell receptor beta chains given below trace back to one sample, sequenced in a study of control samples from healthy donors and cancer patients. Only in-frame clones appear in the TCRdb table, and some are missing; sequencing was by immunoSEQ multiplex PCR. The sample holds around 130,000 clones, 90% seen once. The sample consisted of blood. The receptors shown here come from a man between 18 and 35 years old in good health.

V is TRBV7-3 and J is TRBJ1-2; D not certain. Germline V gene data show CDR1 as SGHTA and CDR2 as FQGTGA. Trimming left V 3 bases short and J 3 bases short, with 8 bases between. The CDR3 extends over 13 amino acids. Here the CDR3 reads CASSFGNHYGYTF. The CDR3 nucleotides read TGTGCCAGCAGCTTCGGCAACCACTATGGCTACACCTTC.

The chain recombines TRBV6-5 with TRBJ2-2; D gene uncertain. The CDR3 runs 14 residues. Trimming cost V 3 bases and J 6 bases, with 11 bases left between them. CDR1 is MNHEY, CDR2 SVGAGI, per germline. CDR3 region: CASSYLETAGELFF. The CDR3, as DNA: TGTGCCAGCAGTTATTTAGAGACGGCCGGGGAGCTGTTTTTT.

This sequence joins TRBV6-6 and TRBJ2-3, with D possibly called TRBD1 or TRBD2 (5 bases each). CDR3 length: 16 amino acids. V was cut by 0 bases and J by 1 base, with 11 bases left in between. Germline CDR1 MNHNY, CDR2 SVGAGI (reference sequence). CDR3: CASSYSGQGGTDTQYF. DNA for the CDR3: TGTGCCAGCAGTTACTCGGGCCAGGGAGGCACAGATACGCAGTATTTT.